A single TCR beta chain is shown here with its context. Antigen specificity is unknown. This sample is drawn from a study of cytomegalovirus exposure and HLA in healthy donors. PCR used 60 Vbeta primers and 13 Jbeta primers. Sequencing was performed with immunoSEQ multiplex PCR; in TCRdb, only in-frame clones are kept and a portion is missing. The sample lists roughly 120,000 clones; 79% were seen once. General study results and limits: In a later analysis, TCR association rates varied by HLA locus: DRB1 most, HLA-C fewest. Later analysis reportedly placed an Asian-associated ancestry cluster below the roughly 680-donor mean in N-insertions.

Germline CDR1 is SNHLY and CDR2 is FYNNEI. The CDR3 length is 13 residues. V gave up 4 bases and J gave up 4 bases, with 10 bases separating them. Sample: PBMCs. The chain employs TRBV2 and TRBJ1-2, with D possibly being TRBD1 (6 bases). The sequence was obtained from a man younger than 35 in good health and CMV-seronegative. In nucleotides, the CDR3 is TGTGCCAGCAGTGTTTTGGGGGCCTATGGCTACACCTTC. Its translation: CASSVLGAYGYTF.